The 17 T cell receptor beta chains below were found in one sample sequenced in a study of neurological immune-mediated disorders. TCRdb itself ran the 5' RACE reads through MiXCR, one entry per CDR3 protein. The repertoire has approximately 44,000 distinct CDR3 sequences, around 5.3% of them found once; the top ten carry over 1.2%. Sequenced: CD4+ T cells from blood. The receptors originated from a woman aged 18-30 years with multiple sclerosis.

The chain couples TRBV6-5 to TRBJ2-2; D is uncertain. Germline V lookup: CDR1 MNHEY, CDR2 SVGAGI. The CDR3 extends over 14 amino acids. With 6 bases removed from V and 2 bases from J, the gap between germline ends came to 10 bases. CDR3 amino acids: CASSPDPNTGELFF. The CDR3 nucleotides are TGTGCCAGCAGCCCAGACCCTAACACCGGGGAGCTGTTTTTT.

This clonotype was seen ten or more times. The chain combines TRBV12-3 or TRBV12-4 with TRBJ1-2; D is ambiguous. V was shortened by 4 bases and J by 4 bases, with 7 bases between the two germline ends. The CDR3 sequence is 12 residues long. The CDR3 DNA is TGTGCCAGCAGTTCTCGGACCTATGGCTACACCTTC. Protein: CASSSRTYGYTF.

This clonotype has at least ten counts. Since the CDR3 does not end with the conserved phenylalanine or tryptophan, this likely comes from a read error. The limits of the CDR3 on the DNA are not certain, so only TCRdb's listed CDR3 is given. The chain couples TRBV20-1 to TRBJ1-1; the table assigns TRBD1, which was not confirmed against the DNA. Germline-derived CDR1 and CDR2 are DFQATT and SNEGSKA (reference sequence). The length of the CDR3 is 11 amino acids, counting both ends. This CDR3 is CSARAGDEERI.

This clonotype was detected many times. The V gene is TRBV7-9, the J gene TRBJ1-1; 7 bases are shared with TRBD1. CDR1 SEHNR and CDR2 FQNEAQ come from the germline V gene (reference sequence). V shed 2 bases and J 5 bases; nucleotides not matched to a gene: 2. CDR3 size: 13 residues. CDR3 region: CASSLTGATEAFF. The DNA for the CDR3 is TGTGCCAGCAGCTTAACAGGGGCTACTGAAGCTTTCTTT.

This clonotype was seen at least ten times. V is TRBV20-1 and J is TRBJ2-1, with TRBD2 matching 8 bases. The CDR3 totals 16 residues. CDR1 and CDR2 from the germline V gene are DFQATT and SNEGSKA (reference sequence). J lost 0 bases, V lost 6 bases, and 10 bases had no gene match. CDR3 residues: CSARPYSGISYNEQFF. As DNA, the CDR3 is TGCAGTGCCAGACCATATAGCGGGATCTCCTACAATGAGCAGTTCTTC.

This clonotype was seen repeatedly, ten times or more. The chain joins TRBV7-2 to TRBJ2-7; possibly TRBD1 or TRBD2 for D (6 bases each). Trimming shortened V by 5 bases and J by 3 bases, and 23 bases separated the two germline ends. This CDR3 spans 17 amino acids. CDR1 is SGHTA, CDR2 FQGNSA, per germline. Here the CDR3 DNA reads TGTGCCAGCAGCCCACTTTCGGGGGCTCTGGGGTACTACGAGCAGTACTTC. Translation: CASSPLSGALGYYEQYF.

This clonotype has ten or more counts. This sequence joins TRBV5-5 and TRBJ2-2; tentative D call: TRBD2 (6 bases). Germline V gene lookup returns CDR1 SGHKS and CDR2 YYEKEE (reference sequence). Trimming cost V 5 bases and J 3 bases, with 11 bases left between them. CDR3 size: 14 residues. CDR3 in amino acids: CASSFRRDTGELFF. The CDR3 region has the DNA TGTGCCAGCAGTTTTAGGAGGGACACCGGGGAGCTGTTTTTT.

At least ten counts were recorded for this clonotype. V gene TRBV20-1 combines with J gene TRBJ1-1; TRBD1 agrees at 7 bases. The CDR3 covers 14 residues. J gave up 4 bases and V 3 bases, and 8 bases lay outside the gene matches. Germline CDR1 reads DFQATT; CDR2 reads SNEGSKA (reference sequence). The CDR3 spells CSASLSQGSTEAFF. For the CDR3, the DNA is TGCAGTGCTAGTCTATCACAGGGGTCCACTGAAGCTTTCTTT.

This chain uses TRBV18 with TRBJ1-5; 9 bases are shared with TRBD1. Germline assignment: CDR1 KGHSH and CDR2 LQKENI. The CDR3 length is 14 residues. J was trimmed by 5 bases and V by 3 bases; bases with no gene match: 2. CDR3 sequence: CASSPGTGYQPQHF. The DNA for the CDR3 is TGTGCCAGCTCACCCGGGACAGGGTATCAGCCCCAGCATTTT. The variable domain in full, with the rest retrieved from reference TRBV18 and TRBJ1-5, is NAGVMQNPRHLVRRRGQEARLRCSPMKGHSHVYWYRQLPEEGLKFMVYLQKENIIDESGMPKERFSAEFPKEGPSILRIQQVVRGDSAAYFCASSPGTGYQPQHFGDGTRLSIL.

This clonotype was picked up many times. The chain joins TRBV10-3 to TRBJ1-1; D gene uncertain. V lost 0 bases and J lost 1, with 6 bases in between. The CDR3 extends over 14 amino acids. The germline gives CDR1 ENHRY, CDR2 SYGVKD. CDR3 sequence: CAISESVANTEAFF. Written as DNA, the CDR3 is TGTGCCATCAGTGAGTCGGTGGCGAACACTGAAGCTTTCTTT.

The chain recombines TRBV19 with TRBJ1-5; tentative D call: TRBD1 (5 bases). The CDR3 has 15 amino acids. Per the germline V gene, CDR1 is LNHDA and CDR2 is SQIVND (reference sequence). V lost 10 bases, J lost 0 bases, and 16 bases lay in between. The CDR3 is CATSRQGPSNQPQHF. In nucleotides, the CDR3 is TGTGCCACCTCGAGGCAGGGCCCTAGCAATCAGCCCCAGCATTTT. The variable domain in full, completed from reference TRBV19 and TRBJ1-5, reads DGGITQSPKYLFRKEGQNVTLSCEQNLNHDAMYWYRQDPGQGLRLIYYSQIVNDFQKGDIAEGYSVSREKKESFPLTVTSAQKNPTAFYLCATSRQGPSNQPQHFGDGTRLSIL.

The sample holds many counts of this clonotype. CDR3 region: CASSKSAMPQHF. The DNA for the CDR3 is TGTGCCAGCAGTAAATCCGCAATGCCCCAGCATTTT. The chain links TRBV7-9 to TRBJ1-5, with no clear D. The CDR3 consists of 12 residues. The germline V gene has CDR1 SEHNR and CDR2 FQNEAQ (reference sequence). The V gene lost 6 bases and the J gene lost 9 bases, with 12 bases spanning the gap.

This clonotype was found many times. The chain is built from TRBV5-1 and TRBJ1-2; 9 positions agree with TRBD1. CDR3 size: 15 residues. Germline V gives CDR1 SGHRS, CDR2 YFSETQ. Unmatched junction bases numbered 1, after V lost 0 bases and J lost 1 base. The CDR3 here is CASSLGGQGNYGYTF. Written as DNA, the CDR3 is TGCGCCAGCAGCTTGGGGGGACAGGGTAACTATGGCTACACCTTC.

This clonotype was recorded at least ten times. The genes are TRBV12-3 or TRBV12-4 and TRBJ1-3; D perhaps matches TRBD1 (5 bases). CDR3 length: 14 residues. V lost 6 bases to trimming and J lost 4 bases, with 13 bases between them. The DNA of the CDR3 is TGTGCCAGCAGGGGACTGGGCAGAGGAAACACCATATATTTT. Translating gives CASRGLGRGNTIYF.

The sample holds many counts of this clonotype. This chain joins TRBV25-1 and TRBJ2-6, with D unclear. This CDR3 is built from 16 residues. In germline, CDR1 is MGHDK, CDR2 SYGVNS. The V end lost 2 bases, the J end lost 0 bases, and 8 bases lay between the germline ends. The CDR3 DNA reads as TGTGCCAGCAGTGAAGCAGGAAGCTCTGGGGCCAACGTCCTGACTTTC. Translating gives CASSEAGSSGANVLTF.

At least ten counts were recorded for this clonotype. The chain couples TRBV25-1 to TRBJ2-1, with 9 bases matching TRBD1. CDR3 length: 17 residues. V was pared by 3 bases and J by 8 bases, with 14 bases of the junction left unmatched. Per the germline V gene, CDR1 is MGHDK and CDR2 is SYGVNS. As DNA, the CDR3 is TGTGCCAGCAGTGATCCCCCGGGACAGGGTGGTCATTATGAGCAGTTCTTC. Translation: CASSDPPGQGGHYEQFF.

The sample holds a few counts of this clonotype. The chain carries TRBV30 and TRBJ1-4; D perhaps matches TRBD1 (6 bases). CDR3 length equals 13 residues. Looked up from germline, CDR1 is GTSNPN and CDR2 is SVGIG (reference sequence). Trimming cost V 6 bases and J 4 bases, with 12 bases left between them. CDR3 sequence: CACPGADNEKLFF. In nucleotides, the CDR3 is TGTGCCTGCCCAGGGGCAGATAATGAAAAACTGTTTTTT.